Sequencing of this TCR beta chain was carried out in a study of metastatic and nonmetastatic thyroid tumors. Study results and caveats: For both blood and tumor, malignant thyroid tumors reportedly showed significantly higher TCR beta diversity than benign nodules did.

All patients were treatment-naive before thyroid surgery. MiXCR reprocessed the PCR reads for TCRdb. The sample holds some 16,000 clones, about an eighth seen once. CDR3 length: 12 amino acids. Germline V gene data show CDR1 as DFQATT and CDR2 as SNEGSKA (reference sequence). Trimming removed 3 bases at V and 7 bases at J, with 12 bases between. On this clone itself: Antigen specificity is unknown.

Sequencing was done on a sample of tumor tissue. The receptor was isolated from a female donor with papillary thyroid cancer or a benign thyroid nodule (not recorded which). Some clones in this sample may be carry-over from other donors' samples. This rearrangement joins TRBV20-1 to TRBJ1-1; D ambiguous. This CDR3 is CSASQIGGEAFF. The CDR3 DNA is TGCAGTGCTAGCCAAATCGGTGGTGAAGCTTTCTTT.